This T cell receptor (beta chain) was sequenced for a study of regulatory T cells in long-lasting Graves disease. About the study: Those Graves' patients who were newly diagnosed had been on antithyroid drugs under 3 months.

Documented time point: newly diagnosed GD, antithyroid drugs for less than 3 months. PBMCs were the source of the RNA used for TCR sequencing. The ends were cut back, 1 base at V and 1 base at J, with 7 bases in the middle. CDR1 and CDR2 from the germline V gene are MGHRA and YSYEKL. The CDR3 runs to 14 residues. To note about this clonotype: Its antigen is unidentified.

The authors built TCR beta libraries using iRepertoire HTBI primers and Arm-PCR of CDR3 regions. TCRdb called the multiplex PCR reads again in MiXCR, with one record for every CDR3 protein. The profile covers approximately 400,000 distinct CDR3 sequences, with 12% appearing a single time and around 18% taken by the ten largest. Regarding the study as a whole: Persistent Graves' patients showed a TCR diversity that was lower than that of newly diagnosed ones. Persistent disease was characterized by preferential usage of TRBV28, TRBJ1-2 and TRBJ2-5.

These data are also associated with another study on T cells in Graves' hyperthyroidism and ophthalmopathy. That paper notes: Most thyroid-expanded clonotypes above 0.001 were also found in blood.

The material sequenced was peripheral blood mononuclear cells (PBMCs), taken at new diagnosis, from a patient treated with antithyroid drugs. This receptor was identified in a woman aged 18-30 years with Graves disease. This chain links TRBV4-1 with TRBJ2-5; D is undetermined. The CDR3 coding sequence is TGCGCCAGCAGCCAAGTTCCAGTCCAAGAGACCCAGTACTTC. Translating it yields CASSQVPVQETQYF.